This T cell receptor beta chain is drawn from a study of cytomegalovirus exposure and HLA in healthy donors. Findings and limits, study-wide: Versus the roughly 690-donor mean, an Asian-associated ancestry cluster reportedly showed fewer N-insertions in a later analysis. Certain sequence variants were highly shared and formed a cluster, and this cluster was likely a sequencing artifact. Some V segments (TRBV6-2 and TRBV6-3 among them) were excluded as indistinguishable. Roughly uniform sequencing depth across donors was assumed, possibly incorrectly.

The sample holds a few counts of this clone. Its cognate antigen is unknown. Deletions cut 5 bases from V and 6 bases from J, with 11 bases between. The CDR3 is 12 residues long. Germline-derived CDR1 and CDR2 are SGHDT and YYEEEE. PCR amplification relied on 60 Vbeta primers (plus 13 Jbeta primers). TCRdb's copy holds only in-frame clones and misses some; the assay was immunoSEQ multiplex PCR. Of more than 95,000 clones listed, over 9.5% are singletons. The TCR was taken from a woman aged 18-29 years in good health and CMV-seropositive. The chain has TRBV5-6 and TRBJ1-2, with TRBD1 as a possible D gene (6 bases). The sample taken for sequencing was PBMCs. CDR3 coding DNA: TGTGCCAGCAGGCGAGGGGGGGATGGCTACACCTTC. It translates to CASRRGGDGYTF.